The entry below gives a single TCR beta chain sequence along with its context. As yet, its antigen is unknown. This record belongs to a study of shared clonotypes between healthy human individuals. This CDR3 comprises 14 residues. CDR1 and CDR2 (germline): LGHNA, YSLEER. V lost 1 base, J lost 3 bases, and 10 bases lay in between. Sequenced by immunoSEQ multiplex PCR; TCRdb stores in-frame clones only, minus some. Of 2 million to 2.5 million clones in the sample, about 92% are singletons; the top ten hold roughly 1.7%. Study outcomes and limitations: Few donors restricted represented genetic and exposure-history diversity. Exclusively blood specimens were collected; tissue repertoires likely differ. Some clonotypes were shared by all four sorted-subset donors, while others were not shared. The non-shared ones had lower generation probabilities than the shared ones.

Naive CD8 cells were CD45RO-negative, positively selected for CCR7, excluding terminally differentiated effector memory CD45RA+ cells. Every one of the donors was a Caucasian adult that lived in Nashville, Tennessee. The gene calls are TRBV4-3 and TRBJ2-7; D not certain. The sequenced material came from naive CD8+ T cells from PBMCs. The sequence derives from a man aged 18 to 35 in good health. Some clones in this sample may be carry-over from other donors' samples. CDR3 loop: CASSQGSSDYEQYF. In nucleotides, the CDR3 is TGCGCCAGCAGCCAAGGGAGTTCAGACTACGAGCAGTACTTC.